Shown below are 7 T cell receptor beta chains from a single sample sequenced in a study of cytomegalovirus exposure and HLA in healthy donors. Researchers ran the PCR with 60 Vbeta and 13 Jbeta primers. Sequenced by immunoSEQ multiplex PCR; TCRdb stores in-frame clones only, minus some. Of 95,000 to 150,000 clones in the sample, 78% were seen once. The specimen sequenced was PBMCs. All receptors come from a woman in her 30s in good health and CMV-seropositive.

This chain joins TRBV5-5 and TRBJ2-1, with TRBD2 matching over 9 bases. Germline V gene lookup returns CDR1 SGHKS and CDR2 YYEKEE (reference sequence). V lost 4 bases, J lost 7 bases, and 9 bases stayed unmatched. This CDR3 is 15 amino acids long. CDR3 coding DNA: TGTGCCAGCAGCATCGTAGCGGGGGCGGAAAATGAGCAGTTCTTC. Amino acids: CASSIVAGAENEQFF.

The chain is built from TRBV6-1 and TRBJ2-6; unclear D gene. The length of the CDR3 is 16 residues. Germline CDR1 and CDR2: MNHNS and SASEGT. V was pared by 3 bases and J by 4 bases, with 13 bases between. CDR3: CASSEPLQVGANVLTF. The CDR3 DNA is TGTGCCAGCAGTGAGCCCCTCCAGGTGGGGGCCAACGTCCTGACTTTC.

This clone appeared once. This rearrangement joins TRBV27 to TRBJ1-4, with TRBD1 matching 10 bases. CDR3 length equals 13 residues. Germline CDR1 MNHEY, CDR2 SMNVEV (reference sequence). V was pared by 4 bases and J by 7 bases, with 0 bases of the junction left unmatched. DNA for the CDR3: TGTGCCAGCAGTTGGACAGGGGGTGAAAAACTGTTTTTT. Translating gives CASSWTGGEKLFF.

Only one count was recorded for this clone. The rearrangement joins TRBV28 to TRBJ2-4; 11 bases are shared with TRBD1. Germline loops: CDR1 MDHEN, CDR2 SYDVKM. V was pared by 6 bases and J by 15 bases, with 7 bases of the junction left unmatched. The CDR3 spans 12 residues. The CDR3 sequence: CASSGQGAALYF. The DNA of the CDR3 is TGTGCCAGCAGCGGACAGGGGGCGGCCCTGTACTTC.

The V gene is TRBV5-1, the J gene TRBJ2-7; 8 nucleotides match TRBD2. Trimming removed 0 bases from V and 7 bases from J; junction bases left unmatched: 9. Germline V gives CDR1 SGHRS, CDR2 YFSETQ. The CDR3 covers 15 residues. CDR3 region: CASSLDWPRGGEQYF. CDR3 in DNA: TGCGCCAGCAGCTTGGACTGGCCCCGGGGGGGGGAGCAGTACTTC.

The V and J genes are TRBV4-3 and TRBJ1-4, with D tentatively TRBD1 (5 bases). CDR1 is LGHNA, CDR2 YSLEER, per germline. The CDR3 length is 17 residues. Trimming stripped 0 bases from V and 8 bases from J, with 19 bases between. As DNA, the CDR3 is TGCGCCAGCAGCCAAGATCAAGCGTCCGGGGGTGGCGAAAAACTGTTTTTT. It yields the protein CASSQDQASGGGEKLFF.

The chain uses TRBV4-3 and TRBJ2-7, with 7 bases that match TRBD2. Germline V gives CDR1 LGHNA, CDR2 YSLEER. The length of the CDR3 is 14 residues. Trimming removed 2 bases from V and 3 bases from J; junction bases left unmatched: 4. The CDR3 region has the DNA TGCGCCAGCAGCCAAAACTGGGGGGGCTACGAGCAGTACTTC. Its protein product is CASSQNWGGYEQYF.